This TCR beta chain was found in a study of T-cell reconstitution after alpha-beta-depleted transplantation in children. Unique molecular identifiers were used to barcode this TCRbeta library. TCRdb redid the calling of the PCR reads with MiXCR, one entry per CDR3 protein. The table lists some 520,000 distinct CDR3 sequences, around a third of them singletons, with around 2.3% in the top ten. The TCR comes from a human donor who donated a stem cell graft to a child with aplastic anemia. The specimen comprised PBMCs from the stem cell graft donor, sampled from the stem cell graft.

CDR3 sequence reads: CASTNRQGPNTEAFF. CDR3 DNA: TGTGCCAGTACGAACCGACAGGGCCCGAACACTGAAGCTTTCTTT. The rearrangement uses TRBV19 and TRBJ1-1; 7 nucleotides line up with TRBD1. Germline V gene data show CDR1 as LNHDA and CDR2 as SQIVND (reference sequence). Losses at the gene ends were 7 bases for V and 1 base for J; bases not matched to a gene: 9. This CDR3 region has 15 residues.